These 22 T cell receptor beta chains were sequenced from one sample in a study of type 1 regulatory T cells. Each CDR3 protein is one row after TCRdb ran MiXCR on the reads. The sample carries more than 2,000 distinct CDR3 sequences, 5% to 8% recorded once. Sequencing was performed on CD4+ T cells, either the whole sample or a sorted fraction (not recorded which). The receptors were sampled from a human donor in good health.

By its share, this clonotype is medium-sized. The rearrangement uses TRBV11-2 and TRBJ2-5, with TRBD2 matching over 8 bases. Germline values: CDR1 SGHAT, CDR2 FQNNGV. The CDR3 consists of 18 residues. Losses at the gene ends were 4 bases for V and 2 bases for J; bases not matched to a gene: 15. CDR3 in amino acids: CASSSPGGLAGIQETQYF. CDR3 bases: TGTGCCAGCAGCTCACCCGGGGGGCTAGCGGGTATACAAGAGACCCAGTACTTC.

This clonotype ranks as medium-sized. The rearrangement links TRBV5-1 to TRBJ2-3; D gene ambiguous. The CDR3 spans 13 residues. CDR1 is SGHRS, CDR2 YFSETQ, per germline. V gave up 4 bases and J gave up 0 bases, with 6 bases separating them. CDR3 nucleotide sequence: TGCGCCAGCAGCCCCGATAGCACAGATACGCAGTATTTT. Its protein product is CASSPDSTDTQYF.

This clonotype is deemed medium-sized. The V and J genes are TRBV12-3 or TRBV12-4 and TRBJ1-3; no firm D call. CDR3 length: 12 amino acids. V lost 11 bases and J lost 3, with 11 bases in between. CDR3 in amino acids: CAANSRGNTIYF. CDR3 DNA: TGTGCCGCGAACTCTCGTGGAAACACCATATATTTT.

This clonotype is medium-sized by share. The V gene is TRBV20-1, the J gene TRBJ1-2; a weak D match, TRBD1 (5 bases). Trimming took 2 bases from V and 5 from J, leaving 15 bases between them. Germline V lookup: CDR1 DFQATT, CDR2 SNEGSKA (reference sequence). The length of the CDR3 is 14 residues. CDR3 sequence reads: CSARRDRAVYGYTF. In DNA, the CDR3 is TGCAGTGCTAGACGGGACCGGGCGGTTTATGGCTACACCTTC.

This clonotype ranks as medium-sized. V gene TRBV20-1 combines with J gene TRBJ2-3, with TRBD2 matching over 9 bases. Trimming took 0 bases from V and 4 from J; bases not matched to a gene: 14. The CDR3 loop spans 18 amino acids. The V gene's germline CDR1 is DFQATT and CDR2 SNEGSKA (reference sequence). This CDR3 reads CSARDAKRAGGAADTQYF. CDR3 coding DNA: TGCAGTGCTAGAGATGCTAAGAGGGCGGGGGGGGCGGCAGATACGCAGTATTTT.

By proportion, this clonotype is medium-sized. The CDR3 DNA is TGTGCCAGCAGCTGGACTAGCGGGGGGGTGTGGGATACGCAGTATTTT. It yields the protein CASSWTSGGVWDTQYF. V is TRBV7-2 and J is TRBJ2-3; TRBD2 matches at 15 bases. In germline, CDR1 is SGHTA, CDR2 FQGNSA. V shed 4 bases, J shed 6 bases, and the junction held 5 bases outside the gene matches. This CDR3 has 16 amino acids.

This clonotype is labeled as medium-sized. CDR3 in DNA: TGCGCCAGCAGCCAAGATTATAGGGACAGCCTCTATGGCTACACCTTC. This encodes CASSQDYRDSLYGYTF. This chain links TRBV4-3 with TRBJ1-2, with TRBD1 matching 7 bases. CDR1 and CDR2 from the germline V gene are LGHNA and YSLEER. V was clipped by 0 bases and J by 4 bases; unmatched bases: 8. The CDR3 extends over 16 amino acids.

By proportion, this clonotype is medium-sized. In nucleotides, the CDR3 is TGTGCCAGCAGTTGGGCGGGGGGCACGTACAATGAGCAGTTCTTC. It is translated as CASSWAGGTYNEQFF. This rearrangement joins TRBV12-3 or TRBV12-4 to TRBJ2-1; 8 nucleotides match TRBD2. The V segment lost 4 bases and the J segment 4 bases; nucleotides outside the gene matches: 6. The CDR3 loop spans 15 amino acids.

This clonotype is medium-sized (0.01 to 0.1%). The CDR3 DNA reads TGCAGTGTGCAGCTCGTCAATGAGCAGTTCTTC. Translated: CSVQLVNEQFF. This chain uses TRBV20-1 with TRBJ2-1; D is uncertain. This CDR3 spans 11 amino acids. Deletions cut 7 bases from V and 6 bases from J, with 10 bases between. Germline V gene lookup returns CDR1 DFQATT and CDR2 SNEGSKA (reference sequence).

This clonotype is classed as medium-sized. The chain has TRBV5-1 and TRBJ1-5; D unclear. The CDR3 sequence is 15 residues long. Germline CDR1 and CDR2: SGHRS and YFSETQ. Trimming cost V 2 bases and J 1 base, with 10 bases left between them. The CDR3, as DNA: TGCGCCAGCAGCTTATCAGCGGGGAGCAATCAGCCCCAGCATTTT. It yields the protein CASSLSAGSNQPQHF. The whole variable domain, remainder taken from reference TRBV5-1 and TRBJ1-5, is KAGVTQTPRYLIKTRGQQVTLSCSPISGHRSVSWYQQTPGQGLQFLFEYFSETQRNKGNFPGRFSGRQFSNSRSEMNVSTLELGDSALYLCASSLSAGSNQPQHFGDGTRLSIL.

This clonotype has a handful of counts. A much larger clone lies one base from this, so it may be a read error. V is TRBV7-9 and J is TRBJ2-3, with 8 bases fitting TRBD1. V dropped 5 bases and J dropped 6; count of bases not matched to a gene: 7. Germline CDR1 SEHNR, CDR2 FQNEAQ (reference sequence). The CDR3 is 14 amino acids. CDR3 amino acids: CASSQGATRDTQYF. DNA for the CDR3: TGTGCCAGCAGCCAGGGGGCTACGAGGGATACGCAGTATTTT.

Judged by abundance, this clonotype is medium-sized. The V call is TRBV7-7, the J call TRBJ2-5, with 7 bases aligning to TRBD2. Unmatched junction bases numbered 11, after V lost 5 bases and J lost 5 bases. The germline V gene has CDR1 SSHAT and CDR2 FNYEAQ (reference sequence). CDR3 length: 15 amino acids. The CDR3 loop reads CASSLGLAALETQYF. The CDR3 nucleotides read TGTGCCAGCAGCCTCGGGCTAGCGGCCCTTGAGACCCAGTACTTC.

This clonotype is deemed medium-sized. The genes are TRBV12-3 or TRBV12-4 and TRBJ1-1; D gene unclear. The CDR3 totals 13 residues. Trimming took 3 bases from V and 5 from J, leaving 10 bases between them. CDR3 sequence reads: CASSFPGFTEAFF. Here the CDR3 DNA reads TGTGCCAGCAGTTTCCCCGGGTTTACTGAAGCTTTCTTT.

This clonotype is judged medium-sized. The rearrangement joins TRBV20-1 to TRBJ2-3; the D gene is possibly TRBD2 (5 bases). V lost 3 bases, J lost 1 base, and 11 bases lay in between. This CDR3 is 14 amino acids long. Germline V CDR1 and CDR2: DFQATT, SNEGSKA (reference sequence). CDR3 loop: CSASPLAGTDTQYF. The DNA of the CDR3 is TGCAGTGCTAGTCCCCTAGCTGGCACAGATACGCAGTATTTT.

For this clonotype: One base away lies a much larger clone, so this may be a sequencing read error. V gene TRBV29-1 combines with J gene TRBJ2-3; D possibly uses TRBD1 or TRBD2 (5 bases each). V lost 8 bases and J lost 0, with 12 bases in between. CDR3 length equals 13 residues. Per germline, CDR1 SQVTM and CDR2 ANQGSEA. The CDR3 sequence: CSTNGASTDTQYF. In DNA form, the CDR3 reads TGCAGCACAAACGGGGCTAGCACAGATACGCAGTATTTT.

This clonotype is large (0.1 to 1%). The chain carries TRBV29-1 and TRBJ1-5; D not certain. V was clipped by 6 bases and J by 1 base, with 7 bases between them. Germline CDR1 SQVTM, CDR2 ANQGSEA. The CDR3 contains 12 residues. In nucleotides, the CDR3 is TGCAGCGTCGCACAGAGCAATCAGCCCCAGCATTTT. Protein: CSVAQSNQPQHF.

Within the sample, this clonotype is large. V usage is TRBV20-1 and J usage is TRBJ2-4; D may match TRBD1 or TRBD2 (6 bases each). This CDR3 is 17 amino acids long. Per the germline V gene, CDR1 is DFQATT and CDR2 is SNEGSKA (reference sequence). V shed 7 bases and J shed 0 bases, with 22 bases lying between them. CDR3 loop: CSVEGDGGGIAKNIQYF. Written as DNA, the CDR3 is TGCAGTGTCGAGGGGGACGGTGGAGGGATAGCCAAAAACATTCAGTACTTC.

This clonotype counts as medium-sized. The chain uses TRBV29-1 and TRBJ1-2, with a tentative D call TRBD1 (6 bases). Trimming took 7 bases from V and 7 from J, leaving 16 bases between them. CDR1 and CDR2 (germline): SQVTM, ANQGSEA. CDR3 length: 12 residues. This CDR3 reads CSAGGGTFGYTF. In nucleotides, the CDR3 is TGCAGCGCTGGGGGGGGGACATTTGGCTACACCTTC.

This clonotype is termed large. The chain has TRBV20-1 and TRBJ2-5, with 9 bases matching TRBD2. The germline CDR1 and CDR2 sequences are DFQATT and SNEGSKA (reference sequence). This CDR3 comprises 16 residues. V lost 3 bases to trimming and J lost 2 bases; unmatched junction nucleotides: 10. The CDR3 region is CSARPLVAGEQETQYF. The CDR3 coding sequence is TGCAGTGCTAGGCCTCTGGTAGCGGGGGAGCAAGAGACCCAGTACTTC.

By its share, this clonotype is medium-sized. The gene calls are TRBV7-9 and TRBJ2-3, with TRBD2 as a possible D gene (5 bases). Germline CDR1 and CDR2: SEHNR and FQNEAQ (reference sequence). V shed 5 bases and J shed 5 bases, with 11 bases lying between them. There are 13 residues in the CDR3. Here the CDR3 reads CASSQVLGDTQYF. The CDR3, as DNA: TGTGCCAGCAGCCAGGTACTAGGAGATACGCAGTATTTT.

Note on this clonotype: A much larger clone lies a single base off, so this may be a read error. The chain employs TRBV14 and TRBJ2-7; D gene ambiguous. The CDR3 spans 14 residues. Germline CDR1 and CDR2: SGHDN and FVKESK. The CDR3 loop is CASSQLPASHEQYF. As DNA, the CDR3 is TGTGCCAGCAGCCAATTGCCGGCCTCCCACGAGCAGTACTTC.

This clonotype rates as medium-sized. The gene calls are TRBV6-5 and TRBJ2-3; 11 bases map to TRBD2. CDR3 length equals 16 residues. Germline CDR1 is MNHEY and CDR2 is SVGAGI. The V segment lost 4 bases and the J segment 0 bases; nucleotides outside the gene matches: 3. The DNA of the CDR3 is TGTGCCAGCAGTTCCCGGACTAGCGGGAGCACAGATACGCAGTATTTT. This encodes CASSSRTSGSTDTQYF.